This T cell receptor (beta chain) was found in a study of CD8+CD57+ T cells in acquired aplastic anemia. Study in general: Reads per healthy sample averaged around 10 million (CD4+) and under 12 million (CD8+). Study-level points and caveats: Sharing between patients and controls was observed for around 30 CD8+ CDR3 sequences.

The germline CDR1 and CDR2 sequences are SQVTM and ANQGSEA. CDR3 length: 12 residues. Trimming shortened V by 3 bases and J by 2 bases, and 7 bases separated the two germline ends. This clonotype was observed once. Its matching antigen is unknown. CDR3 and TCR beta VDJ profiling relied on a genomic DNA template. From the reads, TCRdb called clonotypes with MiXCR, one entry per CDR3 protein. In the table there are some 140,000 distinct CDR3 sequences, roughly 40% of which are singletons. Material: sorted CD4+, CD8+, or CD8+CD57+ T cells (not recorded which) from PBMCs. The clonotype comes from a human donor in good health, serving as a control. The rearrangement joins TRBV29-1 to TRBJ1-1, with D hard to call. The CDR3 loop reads CSVDKGNTEAFF. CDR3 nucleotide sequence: TGCAGCGTTGATAAGGGTAACACTGAAGCTTTCTTT.